This entry lists 17 T cell receptor beta chains sequenced from one sample in a study of CD8 T cells in ankylosing spondylitis. Using its own MiXCR run on the 5' RACE reads, TCRdb lists one record per CDR3 protein. The sample records 150,000 to 200,000 distinct CDR3 sequences, roughly 13% being singletons. Sequencing was performed on blood, either unsorted or a sorted T cell fraction (not recorded which). These receptors originate from a female donor with ankylosing spondylitis or in good health (not recorded which).

The V and J genes are TRBV7-8 and TRBJ1-1; D is possibly TRBD1 (6 bases). The V gene lost 1 base and the J gene lost 5 bases, with 20 bases spanning the gap. This CDR3 contains 17 residues. Germline V CDR1 and CDR2: SGHVS, FQNEAQ. The CDR3 spells CASSLVIQGHVVTEAFF. In nucleotides, the CDR3 is TGTGCCAGCAGCTTAGTTATCCAGGGGCACGTTGTTACTGAAGCTTTCTTT. The full variable domain, completed using reference TRBV7-8 and TRBJ1-1, is GAGVSQSPRYKVAKRGQDVALRCDPISGHVSLFWYQQALGQGPEFLTYFQNEAQLDKSGLPSDRFFAERPEGSVSTLKIQRTQQEDSAVYLCASSLVIQGHVVTEAFFGQGTRLTVV.

As for this clonotype: A much larger clone lies a single base off, so this may be a read error. The rearrangement links TRBV7-9 to TRBJ2-2; no definite D call. The germline V gene encodes CDR1 SEHNR and CDR2 FQNEAQ (reference sequence). This CDR3 has 10 residues. The CDR3 nucleotides read TGTACCAGAGCACCCGGGGAGCTGTTTTTT. This translates into CTRAPGELFF.

This clonotype was counted a few times. The chain combines TRBV7-9 with TRBJ2-2; D gene uncertain. The V gene's germline CDR1 is SEHNR and CDR2 FQNEAQ (reference sequence). The CDR3 covers 13 residues. Trimming removed 8 bases from V and 1 base from J, with 8 bases in between. CDR3 coding DNA: TGTGCCAGCGGATGGCTGAACACCGGGGAGCTGTTTTTT. Translation: CASGWLNTGELFF.

The table lists this clonotype with many counts. The chain employs TRBV7-3 and TRBJ2-2, with D uncertain. Deletions cut 6 bases from V and 5 bases from J, with 10 bases between. CDR1 SGHTA and CDR2 FQGTGA come from the germline V gene. CDR3 length: 13 amino acids. The CDR3, as DNA: TGTGCCAGCAGTTTCGACTGGACCGGGGAGCTGTTTTTT. It specifies CASSFDWTGELFF.

This clonotype was detected a few times. The chain joins TRBV7-2 to TRBJ2-3, with 10 bases lining up with TRBD2. V trimming: 5 bases; J trimming: 7 bases; junction bases outside the gene matches: 9. CDR1 and CDR2 from the germline V gene are SGHTA and FQGNSA. This CDR3 has 15 amino acids. CDR3 DNA: TGTGCCAGCAGCCCCGATTTAGCGGGGGGAAATACGCAGTATTTT. Translated, it gives CASSPDLAGGNTQYF.

This clonotype was recorded many times. The rearrangement uses TRBV29-1 and TRBJ1-4; tentative D call: TRBD1 (5 bases). V was clipped by 4 bases and J by 6 bases, with 18 bases between them. Germline loops: CDR1 SQVTM, CDR2 ANQGSEA. The CDR3 totals 15 residues. The CDR3 protein is CSVGMGLGEDEKLFF. The CDR3 bases are TGCAGCGTTGGAATGGGCTTGGGGGAGGATGAAAAACTGTTTTTT.

This clonotype was observed at least ten times. V usage is TRBV7-9 and J usage is TRBJ2-1; D not certain. The CDR3 loop spans 12 amino acids. Germline lookup yields CDR1 SEHNR and CDR2 FQNEAQ (reference sequence). Trimming cost V 5 bases and J 12 bases, with 14 bases left between them. CDR3 DNA: TGTGCCAGCAGCGCCAAAGCCGGGCCGCAGTTCTTC. It translates to CASSAKAGPQFF.

This clonotype was detected many times. The chain recombines TRBV28 with TRBJ2-1; D is possibly TRBD2 (5 bases). V shed 3 bases and J shed 2 bases, with 17 bases lying between them. The germline V gene encodes CDR1 MDHEN and CDR2 SYDVKM. CDR3 size: 17 residues. The CDR3 nucleotides are TGTGCCAGCAGTTTTGGGCTGGGGAGAGCGGCCTACAATGAGCAGTTCTTC. Its translation is CASSFGLGRAAYNEQFF. Full variable domain (remainder filled in from reference TRBV28 and TRBJ2-1): DVKVTQSSRYLVKRTGEKVFLECVQDMDHENMFWYRQDPGLGLRLIYFSYDVKMKEKGDIPEGYSVSREKKERFSLILESASTNQTSMYLCASSFGLGRAAYNEQFFGPGTRLTVL.

This clonotype was seen repeatedly, ten times or more. The chain recombines TRBV29-1 with TRBJ2-6, with D unclear. This CDR3 contains 14 residues. V was clipped by 5 bases and J by 2 bases, with 10 bases between them. CDR1 is SQVTM, CDR2 ANQGSEA, per germline. CDR3 residues: CSVLLSAGANVLTF. The DNA for the CDR3 is TGCAGCGTTCTCCTCTCGGCTGGGGCCAACGTCCTGACTTTC.

This clonotype was recorded many times. The V call is TRBV20-1, the J call TRBJ1-1; tentative D call: TRBD1 (5 bases). Between the trimmed V and J ends, which lost 0 bases and 0 bases, there was a span of 11 bases. This CDR3 region has 15 residues. Per the germline V gene, CDR1 is DFQATT and CDR2 is SNEGSKA (reference sequence). CDR3 region: CSARDLGRVNTEAFF. The CDR3 bases are TGCAGTGCTAGAGATCTGGGCAGGGTGAACACTGAAGCTTTCTTT.

This clonotype came up many times. The CDR3 region has the DNA TGCGCCAGCAGCTTGAAGTGGACAGGGATTTCCTACGAGCAGTACTTC. Encoded protein: CASSLKWTGISYEQYF. The chain has TRBV5-1 and TRBJ2-7, with TRBD1 matching over 8 bases. The CDR3 covers 16 residues. J lost 1 base, V lost 1 base, and 7 bases had no gene match. CDR1 is SGHRS and CDR2 is YFSETQ in the germline V gene.

This clonotype showed up many times. The V and J genes are TRBV4-2 and TRBJ2-1; TRBD1 might be the D (6 bases). CDR1 and CDR2 (germline): LGHNA, YNFKEQ. Trimming removed 0 bases from V and 1 base from J, with 10 bases in between. The CDR3 is 16 amino acids. The CDR3: CASSQDGTTSYNEQFF. Written as DNA, the CDR3 is TGTGCCAGCAGCCAAGATGGGACAACGTCCTACAATGAGCAGTTCTTC.

This clonotype was observed at least ten times. This chain uses TRBV4-3 with TRBJ2-1; 9 nucleotides match TRBD2. CDR1 LGHNA and CDR2 YSLEER come from the germline V gene. Unmatched junction bases numbered 10, after V lost 8 bases and J lost 8 bases. The CDR3 has 14 amino acids. The CDR3 coding sequence is TGCGCCAGCGCGATTGGGACTAGCAACCATGAGCAGTTCTTC. Translated, it gives CASAIGTSNHEQFF.

This clonotype was picked up many times. The rearrangement uses TRBV5-1 and TRBJ2-1; 8 positions match TRBD1. The CDR3 length is 15 residues. CDR1 and CDR2 from the germline V gene are SGHRS and YFSETQ. Trimming removed 0 bases from V and 3 bases from J; junction bases left unmatched: 2. The CDR3 here is CASSLGGQVYNEQFF. The CDR3 DNA reads TGCGCCAGCAGCTTGGGGGGACAGGTCTACAATGAGCAGTTCTTC.

This clonotype was seen repeatedly, ten times or more. One end of the junction fails to match germline, which may point to a read error. The gene calls are TRBV7-7 and TRBJ2-1; D is tentatively TRBD1 or TRBD2 (5 bases each). CDR3 length: 13 amino acids. Germline-derived CDR1 and CDR2 are SSHAT and FNYEAQ (reference sequence). CDR3 protein: CASSLRGWDEQFF. The CDR3 region has the DNA TGTGCTAGCAGCTTACGGGGCTGGGATGAGCAGTTCTTC.

This clonotype has at least ten counts. CDR3 in DNA: TGCGCCAGCAGCCTCCTAGGGGAGAGCAATCAGCCCCAGCATTTT. It encodes CASSLLGESNQPQHF. The chain joins TRBV5-1 to TRBJ1-5; D might be TRBD1 (5 bases). CDR1 and CDR2 from the germline V gene are SGHRS and YFSETQ. Trimming removed 4 bases at V and 1 base at J, with 12 bases between. The CDR3 runs 15 residues.

This clonotype was recorded many times. The chain carries TRBV28 and TRBJ1-2; D is uncertain. The CDR3 is 12 amino acids. V was shortened by 7 bases and J by 1 base, with 7 bases between the two germline ends. The V gene's germline CDR1 is MDHEN and CDR2 SYDVKM. This CDR3 reads CASNKVNYGYTF. The CDR3 coding sequence is TGTGCCAGCAACAAGGTTAACTATGGCTACACCTTC.